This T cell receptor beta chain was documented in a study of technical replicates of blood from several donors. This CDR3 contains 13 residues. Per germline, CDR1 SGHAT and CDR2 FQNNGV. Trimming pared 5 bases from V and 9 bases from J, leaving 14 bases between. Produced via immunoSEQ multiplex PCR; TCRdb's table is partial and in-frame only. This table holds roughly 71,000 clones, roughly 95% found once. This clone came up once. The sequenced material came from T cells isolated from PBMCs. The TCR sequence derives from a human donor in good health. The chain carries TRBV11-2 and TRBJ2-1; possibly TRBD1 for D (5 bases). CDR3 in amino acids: CASSRQSHAEQFF. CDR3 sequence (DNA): TGTGCCAGCAGCCGACAGTCCCATGCTGAGCAGTTCTTC.